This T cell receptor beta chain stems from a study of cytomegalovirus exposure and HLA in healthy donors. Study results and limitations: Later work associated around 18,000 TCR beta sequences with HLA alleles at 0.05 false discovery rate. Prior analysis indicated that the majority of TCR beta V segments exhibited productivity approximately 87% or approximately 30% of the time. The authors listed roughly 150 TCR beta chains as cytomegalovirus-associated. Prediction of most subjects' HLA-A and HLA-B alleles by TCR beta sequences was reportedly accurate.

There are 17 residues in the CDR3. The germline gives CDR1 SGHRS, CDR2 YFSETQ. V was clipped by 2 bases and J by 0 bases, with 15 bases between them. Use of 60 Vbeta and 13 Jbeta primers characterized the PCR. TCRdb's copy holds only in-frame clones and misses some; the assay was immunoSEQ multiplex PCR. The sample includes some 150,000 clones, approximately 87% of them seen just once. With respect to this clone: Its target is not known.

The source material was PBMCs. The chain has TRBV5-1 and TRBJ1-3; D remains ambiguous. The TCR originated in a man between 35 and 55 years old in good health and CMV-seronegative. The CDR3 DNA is TGCGCCAGCAGCTTCATCCCCACCGAGAGCTCTGGAAACACCATATATTTT. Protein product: CASSFIPTESSGNTIYF.